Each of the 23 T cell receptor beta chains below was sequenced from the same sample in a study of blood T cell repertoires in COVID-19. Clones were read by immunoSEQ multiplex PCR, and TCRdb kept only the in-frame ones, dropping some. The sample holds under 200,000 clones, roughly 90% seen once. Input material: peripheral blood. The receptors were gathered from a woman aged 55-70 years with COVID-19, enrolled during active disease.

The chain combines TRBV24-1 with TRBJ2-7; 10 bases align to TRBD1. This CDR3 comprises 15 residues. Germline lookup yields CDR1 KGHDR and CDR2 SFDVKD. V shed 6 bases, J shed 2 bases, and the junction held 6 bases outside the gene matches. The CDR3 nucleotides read TGTGCCACCAGTACCACCGGGACAGGGGCCTACGAGCAGTACTTC. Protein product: CATSTTGTGAYEQYF.

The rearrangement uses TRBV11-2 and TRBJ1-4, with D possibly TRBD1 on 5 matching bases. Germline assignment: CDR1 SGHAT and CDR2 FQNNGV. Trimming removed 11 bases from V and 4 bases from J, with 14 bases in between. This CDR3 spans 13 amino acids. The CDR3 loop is CAGGGAVNEKLFF. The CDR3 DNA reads TGTGCCGGGGGAGGGGCGGTTAATGAAAAACTGTTTTTT.

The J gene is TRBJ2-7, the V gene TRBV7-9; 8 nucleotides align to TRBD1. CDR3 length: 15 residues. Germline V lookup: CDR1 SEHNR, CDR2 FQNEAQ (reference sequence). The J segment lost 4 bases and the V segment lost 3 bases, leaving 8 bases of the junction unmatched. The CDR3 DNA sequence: TGTGCCAGCAGCTTCGTGGGGCAGGGGGCTTACGAGCAGTACTTC. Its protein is CASSFVGQGAYEQYF. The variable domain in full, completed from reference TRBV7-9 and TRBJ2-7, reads DTGVSQNPRHKITKRGQNVTFRCDPISEHNRLYWYRQTLGQGPEFLTYFQNEAQLEKSRLLSDRFSAERPKGSFSTLEIQRTEQGDSAMYLCASSFVGQGAYEQYFGPGTRLTVT.

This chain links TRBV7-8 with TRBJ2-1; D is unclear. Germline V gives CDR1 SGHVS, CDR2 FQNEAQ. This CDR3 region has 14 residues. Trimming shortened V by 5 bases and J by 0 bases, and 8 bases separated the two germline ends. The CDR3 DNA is TGTGCCAGCAGCCCCGGTAGCTCCTACAATGAGCAGTTCTTC. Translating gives CASSPGSSYNEQFF.

DNA of the CDR3: TGTGCCAGCAGCCGTTACAGAGGACTAGCGGGAGTTGGAGAGACCCAGTACTTC. Amino acid sequence: CASSRYRGLAGVGETQYF. The chain employs TRBV27 and TRBJ2-5; 13 bases line up with TRBD2. CDR1 and CDR2 from the germline V gene are MNHEY and SMNVEV (reference sequence). J lost 4 bases, V lost 6 bases, and 14 bases had no gene match. This CDR3 comprises 18 residues.

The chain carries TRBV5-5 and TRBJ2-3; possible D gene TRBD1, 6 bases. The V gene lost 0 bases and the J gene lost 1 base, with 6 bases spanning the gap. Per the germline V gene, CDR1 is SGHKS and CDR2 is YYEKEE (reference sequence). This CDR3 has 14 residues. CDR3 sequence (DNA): TGTGCCAGCAGCTTGGGGGGGCGCACAGATACGCAGTATTTT. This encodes CASSLGGRTDTQYF.

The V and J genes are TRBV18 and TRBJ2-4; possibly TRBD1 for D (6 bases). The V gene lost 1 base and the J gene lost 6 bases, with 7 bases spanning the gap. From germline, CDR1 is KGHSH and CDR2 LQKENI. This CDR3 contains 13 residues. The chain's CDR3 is CASSPQGVNIQYF. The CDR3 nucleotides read TGTGCCAGCTCACCACAGGGGGTAAACATTCAGTACTTC.

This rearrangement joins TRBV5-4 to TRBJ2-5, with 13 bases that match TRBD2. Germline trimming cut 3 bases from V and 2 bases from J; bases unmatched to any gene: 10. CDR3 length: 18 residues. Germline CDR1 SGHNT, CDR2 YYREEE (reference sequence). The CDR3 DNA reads TGTGCCAGCAGCTCACCGGGACTAGCGGGACTGGGGCAAGAGACCCAGTACTTC. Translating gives CASSSPGLAGLGQETQYF.

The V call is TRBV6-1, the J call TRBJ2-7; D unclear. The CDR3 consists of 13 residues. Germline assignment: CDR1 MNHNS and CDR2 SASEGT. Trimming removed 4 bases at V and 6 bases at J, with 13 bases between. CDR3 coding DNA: TGTGCCAGCAGTGTAGCCGCCCCGGGCGAGCAGTACTTC. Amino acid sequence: CASSVAAPGEQYF.

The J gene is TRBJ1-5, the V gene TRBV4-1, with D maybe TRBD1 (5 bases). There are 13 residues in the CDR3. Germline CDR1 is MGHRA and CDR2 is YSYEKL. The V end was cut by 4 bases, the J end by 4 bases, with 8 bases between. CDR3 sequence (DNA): TGCGCCAGCAGCCCCAGGGCGAATCAGCCCCAGCATTTT. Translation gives CASSPRANQPQHF.

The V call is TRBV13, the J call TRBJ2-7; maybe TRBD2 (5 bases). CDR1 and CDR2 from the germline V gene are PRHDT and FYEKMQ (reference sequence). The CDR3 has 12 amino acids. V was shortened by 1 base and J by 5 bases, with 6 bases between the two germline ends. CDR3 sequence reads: CASSLAGNEQYF. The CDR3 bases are TGTGCCAGCAGCTTAGCGGGGAACGAGCAGTACTTC. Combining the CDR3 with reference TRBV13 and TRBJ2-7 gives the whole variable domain AAGVIQSPRHLIKEKRETATLKCYPIPRHDTVYWYQQGPGQDPQFLISFYEKMQSDKGSIPDRFSAQQFSDYHSELNMSSLELGDSALYFCASSLAGNEQYFGPGTRLTVT.

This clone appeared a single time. The CDR3 sequence is CASSQGGVGNTIYF. CDR3 DNA: TGTGCCAGCAGCCAAGGGGGCGTCGGAAACACCATATATTTT. The V call is TRBV14, the J call TRBJ1-3, with D possibly being TRBD1 (5 bases). V shed 1 base and J shed 4 bases, with 8 bases lying between them. The CDR3 covers 14 residues. Looked up from germline, CDR1 is SGHDN and CDR2 is FVKESK.

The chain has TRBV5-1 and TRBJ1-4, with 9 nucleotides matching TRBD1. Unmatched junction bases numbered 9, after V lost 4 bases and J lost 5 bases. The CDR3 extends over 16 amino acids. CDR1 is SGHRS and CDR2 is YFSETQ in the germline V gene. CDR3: CASSPEQGAGNEKLFF. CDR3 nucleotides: TGCGCCAGCAGCCCTGAACAGGGGGCGGGCAATGAAAAACTGTTTTTT.

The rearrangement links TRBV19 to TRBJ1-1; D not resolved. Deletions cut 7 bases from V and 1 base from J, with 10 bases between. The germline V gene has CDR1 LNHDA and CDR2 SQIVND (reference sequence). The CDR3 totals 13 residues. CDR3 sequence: CASNKEENTEAFF. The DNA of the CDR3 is TGTGCCAGTAACAAAGAGGAGAACACTGAAGCTTTCTTT. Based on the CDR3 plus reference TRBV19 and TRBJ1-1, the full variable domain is DGGITQSPKYLFRKEGQNVTLSCEQNLNHDAMYWYRQDPGQGLRLIYYSQIVNDFQKGDIAEGYSVSREKKESFPLTVTSAQKNPTAFYLCASNKEENTEAFFGQGTRLTVV.

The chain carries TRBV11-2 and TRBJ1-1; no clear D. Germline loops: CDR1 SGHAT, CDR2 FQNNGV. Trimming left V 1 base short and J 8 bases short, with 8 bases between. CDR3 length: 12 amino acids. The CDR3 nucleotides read TGTGCCAGCAGCTTAGTGGGCAGGGAAGCTTTCTTT. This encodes CASSLVGREAFF.

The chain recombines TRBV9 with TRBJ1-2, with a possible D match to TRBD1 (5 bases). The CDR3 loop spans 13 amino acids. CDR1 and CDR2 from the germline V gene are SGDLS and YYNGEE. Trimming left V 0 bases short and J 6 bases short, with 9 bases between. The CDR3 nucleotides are TGTGCCAGCAGCGTAGACCCACAGGATGGCTACACCTTC. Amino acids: CASSVDPQDGYTF.

This CDR3 reads CASSVGGTRDNEQFF. The CDR3 DNA reads TGTGCCAGCAGCGTGGGCGGGACTAGAGACAATGAGCAGTTCTTC. This sequence joins TRBV9 and TRBJ2-1; 8 bases map to TRBD2. Germline-derived CDR1 and CDR2 are SGDLS and YYNGEE. The junction had 6 bases not matched to a gene; V was cut back by 2 bases and J by 5 bases. The length of the CDR3 is 15 residues.

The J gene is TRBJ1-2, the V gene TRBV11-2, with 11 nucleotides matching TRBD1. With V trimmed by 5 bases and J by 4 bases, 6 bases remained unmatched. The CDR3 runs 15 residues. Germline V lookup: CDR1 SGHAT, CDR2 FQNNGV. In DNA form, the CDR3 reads TGTGCCAGCAGCCCGAGGACAGGGGGCCCCTATGGCTACACCTTC. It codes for CASSPRTGGPYGYTF.

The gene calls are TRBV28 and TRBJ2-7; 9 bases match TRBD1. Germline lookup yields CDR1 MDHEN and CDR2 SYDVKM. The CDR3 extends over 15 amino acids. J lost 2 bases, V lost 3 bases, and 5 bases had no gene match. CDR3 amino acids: CASSFLRQGAYEQYF. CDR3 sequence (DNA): TGTGCCAGCAGTTTTCTCCGACAGGGGGCCTACGAGCAGTACTTC.

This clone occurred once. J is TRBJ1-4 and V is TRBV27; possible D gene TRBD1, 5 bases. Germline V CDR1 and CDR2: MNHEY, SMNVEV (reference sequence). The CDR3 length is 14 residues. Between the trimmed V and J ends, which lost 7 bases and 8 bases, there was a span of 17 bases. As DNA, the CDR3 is TGTGCCAGCATCCTCGGGGGGGAAGGCGAAAAACTGTTTTTT. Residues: CASILGGEGEKLFF.

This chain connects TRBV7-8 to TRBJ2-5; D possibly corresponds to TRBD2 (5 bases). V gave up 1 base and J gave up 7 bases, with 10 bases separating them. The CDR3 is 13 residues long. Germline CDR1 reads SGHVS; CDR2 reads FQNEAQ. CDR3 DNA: TGTGCCAGCAGCTTAGTTAGCGTGGGGACCCAGTACTTC. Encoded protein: CASSLVSVGTQYF.

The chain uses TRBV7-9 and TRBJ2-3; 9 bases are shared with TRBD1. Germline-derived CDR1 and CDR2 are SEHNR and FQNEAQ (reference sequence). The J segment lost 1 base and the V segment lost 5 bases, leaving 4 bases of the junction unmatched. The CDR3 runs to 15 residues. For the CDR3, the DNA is TGTGCCAGCAGCCTTTGGACAGGGGGCACAGATACGCAGTATTTT. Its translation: CASSLWTGGTDTQYF.

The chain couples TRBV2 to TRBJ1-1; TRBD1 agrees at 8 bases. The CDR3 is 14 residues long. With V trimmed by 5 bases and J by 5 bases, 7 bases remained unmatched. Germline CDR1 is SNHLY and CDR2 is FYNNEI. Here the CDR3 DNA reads TGTGCCAGCAGTTTGCAGGGGGCCTTGACTGAAGCTTTCTTT. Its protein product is CASSLQGALTEAFF.